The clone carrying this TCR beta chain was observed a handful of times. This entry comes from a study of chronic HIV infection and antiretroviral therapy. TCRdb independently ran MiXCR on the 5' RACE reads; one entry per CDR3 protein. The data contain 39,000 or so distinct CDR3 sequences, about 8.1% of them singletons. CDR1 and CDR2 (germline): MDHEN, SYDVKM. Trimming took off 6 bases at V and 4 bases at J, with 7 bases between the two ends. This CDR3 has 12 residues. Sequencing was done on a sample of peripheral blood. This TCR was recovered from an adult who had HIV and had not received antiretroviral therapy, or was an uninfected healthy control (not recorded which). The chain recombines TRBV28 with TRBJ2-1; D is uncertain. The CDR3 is CASRGPYNEQFF. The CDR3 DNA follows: TGTGCCAGCAGGGGCCCTTACAATGAGCAGTTCTTC. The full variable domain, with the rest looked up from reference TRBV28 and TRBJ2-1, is DVKVTQSSRYLVKRTGEKVFLECVQDMDHENMFWYRQDPGLGLRLIYFSYDVKMKEKGDIPEGYSVSREKKERFSLILESASTNQTSMYLCASRGPYNEQFFGPGTRLTVL.